The 22 T cell receptor beta chains listed next were all sequenced from one sample in a study of blood T cells in healthy people across ages. PCR was performed a second time for roughly 7 to 12 cycles using a sample-barcoded 5' primer and a J-beta primer mix. TCRdb itself ran the 5' RACE reads through MiXCR, one entry per CDR3 protein. The sample has more than 1.4 million distinct CDR3 sequences, 42% seen once. Sequences were obtained from blood. The source of these receptors is a woman aged 18-30 years in good health.

In this sample, this clonotype turned up a few times. The V call is TRBV11-2, the J call TRBJ2-7, with 10 bases fitting TRBD2. This CDR3 contains 15 residues. The germline V gene encodes CDR1 SGHAT and CDR2 FQNNGV. V was pared by 3 bases and J by 3 bases, with 5 bases of the junction left unmatched. The CDR3 DNA reads as TGTGCCAGCAGCTTCGGGCTAGCGGGGGACTACGAGCAGTACTTC. It encodes CASSFGLAGDYEQYF.

This clonotype was seen a handful of times. The J gene is TRBJ2-5, the V gene TRBV7-2, with D perhaps TRBD1 (6 bases). V was cut by 3 bases and J by 1 base, with 15 bases left in between. Germline V CDR1 and CDR2: SGHTA, FQGNSA. The CDR3 has 16 residues. Written as DNA, the CDR3 is TGTGCCAGCAGCTTCCTCGCTTCAGGGGCCCAAGAGACCCAGTACTTC. Encoded protein: CASSFLASGAQETQYF.

The chain has TRBV6-6 and TRBJ2-7; 9 bases line up with TRBD1. CDR1 is MNHNY and CDR2 is SVGAGI in the germline V gene (reference sequence). This CDR3 region has 17 residues. With 6 bases clipped from V and 2 bases from J, the junction kept 14 bases outside the gene matches. This CDR3 is CASSTLPGQGLPYEQYF. DNA of the CDR3: TGTGCCAGCAGCACACTCCCCGGACAGGGGCTTCCCTACGAGCAGTACTTC.

This clonotype has a handful of counts. This chain uses TRBV18 with TRBJ1-1; D is unresolved. The CDR3 runs to 14 residues. V was pared by 1 base and J by 1 base, with 7 bases between. CDR1 is KGHSH and CDR2 is LQKENI in the germline V gene. The CDR3 nucleotides read TGTGCCAGCTCACCACTTTCGGGGAACACTGAAGCTTTCTTT. Translated, it gives CASSPLSGNTEAFF.

V and J are TRBV29-1 and TRBJ1-1; 12 bases are a match to TRBD1. Trimming removed 5 bases from V and 4 bases from J; junction bases left unmatched: 8. Germline V CDR1 and CDR2: SQVTM, ANQGSEA. The CDR3 loop spans 15 amino acids. The CDR3 DNA follows: TGCAGCGTTTTTGGGGACAGGGGGCAGATCACTGAAGCTTTCTTT. This gives the protein CSVFGDRGQITEAFF.

This chain connects TRBV25-1 to TRBJ2-3; unclear D gene. Germline CDR1 is MGHDK and CDR2 is SYGVNS. There are 15 residues in the CDR3. V lost 3 bases and J lost 4, with 14 bases in between. CDR3 coding DNA: TGTGCCAGCAGTGAGGGTCCCATAAGCGCAGATACGCAGTATTTT. It is translated as CASSEGPISADTQYF.

This clonotype has just a few counts. The genes are TRBV10-1 and TRBJ2-3, with 10 bases that match TRBD2. The trim removed 0 bases at V and 2 bases at J, leaving 5 bases unmatched. Germline V gives CDR1 WNHNN, CDR2 SYGVQD (reference sequence). The CDR3 sequence is 17 residues long. This chain's CDR3 is CASSESGLAGVTDTQYF. The DNA of the CDR3 is TGCGCCAGCAGTGAGTCGGGGCTAGCGGGAGTCACAGATACGCAGTATTTT.

The sample holds a few counts of this clonotype. V and J are TRBV6-1 and TRBJ2-7; a weak D match, TRBD2 (7 bases). V lost 8 bases to trimming and J lost 0 bases, with 14 bases between them. The germline V gene encodes CDR1 MNHNS and CDR2 SASEGT. There are 14 residues in the CDR3. CDR3 protein: CASGGAGISYEQYF. The CDR3 DNA reads TGTGCCAGCGGGGGGGCAGGGATCTCCTACGAGCAGTACTTC.

Ten or more counts support this clonotype. The V and J genes are TRBV29-1 and TRBJ2-5, with TRBD1 matching over 9 bases. The J call is doubtful: the DNA matches TRBJ2-7 better. Germline V gene lookup returns CDR1 SQVTM and CDR2 ANQGSEA. The CDR3 covers 12 residues. This chain's CDR3 is CSALGQGNEQYF. CDR3 nucleotide sequence: TGCAGCGCCCTCGGACAGGGGAACGAGCAGTACTTC.

This clonotype has more than one count but fewer than ten. V and J are TRBV7-9 and TRBJ2-7; D perhaps matches TRBD1 (8 bases). Per the germline V gene, CDR1 is SEHNR and CDR2 is FQNEAQ (reference sequence). CDR3 size: 15 residues. V dropped 5 bases and J dropped 7 bases, with 21 bases sitting between them. The CDR3 loop reads CASSPGGQDVREQYF. CDR3 DNA sequence: TGTGCCAGCAGCCCGGGGGGACAGGACGTACGTGAGCAGTACTTC.

V and J are TRBV5-1 and TRBJ2-5; D may be TRBD2 (5 bases). This CDR3 spans 16 amino acids. CDR1 is SGHRS, CDR2 YFSETQ, per germline. V was pared by 2 bases and J by 0 bases, with 14 bases between. The CDR3 is CASSLGGSGHQETQYF. The DNA of the CDR3 is TGCGCCAGCAGCTTAGGAGGTTCGGGCCACCAAGAGACCCAGTACTTC.

This clonotype has just a few counts. This chain links TRBV7-9 with TRBJ2-1, with 7 bases matching TRBD2. This CDR3 is 13 amino acids long. CDR1 is SEHNR and CDR2 is FQNEAQ in the germline V gene (reference sequence). CDR3 DNA sequence: TGTGGCGCTCTAGCGGAATCCTACAATGAGCAGTTCTTC. Its translation is CGALAESYNEQFF.

The chain has TRBV6-1 and TRBJ1-1, with TRBD1 identical over 7 bases. CDR3 length: 14 amino acids. J lost 5 bases, V lost 6 bases, and 9 bases had no gene match. The germline CDR1 and CDR2 sequences are MNHNS and SASEGT. As DNA, the CDR3 is TGTGCCAGCAGAGGACAGGTTTTAAGGACTGAAGCTTTCTTT. Its translation is CASRGQVLRTEAFF.

V and J are TRBV3-1 and TRBJ1-2; TRBD1 aligns across 9 bases. The CDR3 totals 13 residues. The germline V gene encodes CDR1 LGHDT and CDR2 YNNKEL (reference sequence). The junction had 10 bases not matched to a gene; V was cut back by 4 bases and J by 13 bases. CDR3 coding DNA: TGTGCCAGCAGCCGTGAGGACAGGGGTGCCCCCACCTTC. This gives the protein CASSREDRGAPTF.

This clonotype has only a few counts. This chain uses TRBV29-1 with TRBJ1-1, with a possible D match to TRBD1 (6 bases). Trimming removed 4 bases from V and 4 bases from J, with 16 bases in between. This CDR3 has 14 amino acids. The germline V gene has CDR1 SQVTM and CDR2 ANQGSEA. CDR3: CSVVGGAGSTEAFF. For the CDR3, the DNA is TGCAGCGTTGTAGGGGGGGCTGGTAGCACTGAAGCTTTCTTT.

Comments on this clonotype: One junction end disagrees with the germline gene, perhaps due to a read error. This rearrangement joins TRBV28 to TRBJ1-2; TRBD1 might be the D (5 bases). CDR1 is MDHEN, CDR2 SYDVKM, per germline. The CDR3 is 12 residues long. The CDR3, as DNA: TGTGCCAGCAGGTTGGACAACTATGACTACACCTTC. Translation: CASRLDNYDYTF.

V and J are TRBV19 and TRBJ2-3; D is unresolved. Germline values: CDR1 LNHDA, CDR2 SQIVND (reference sequence). The CDR3 is made up of 13 amino acids. Trimming stripped 7 bases from V and 0 bases from J, with 8 bases between. In DNA, the CDR3 is TGTGCCAGTAAGGGCCGAAGCACAGATACGCAGTATTTT. Its protein product is CASKGRSTDTQYF.

A few counts support this clonotype. The chain recombines TRBV6-5 with TRBJ2-5, with TRBD1 identical over 7 bases. V lost 5 bases to trimming and J lost 2 bases; unmatched junction nucleotides: 8. Germline V gives CDR1 MNHEY, CDR2 SVGAGI. This CDR3 has 15 residues. This chain's CDR3 is CASSATRGWQETQYF. As DNA, the CDR3 is TGTGCCAGCAGTGCAACCAGGGGGTGGCAAGAGACCCAGTACTTC.

This clonotype has ten or more counts. The chain couples TRBV5-1 to TRBJ1-3, with D unresolved. CDR1 and CDR2 (germline): SGHRS, YFSETQ. The CDR3 is 14 residues long. Trimming shortened V by 4 bases and J by 0 bases, and 8 bases separated the two germline ends. CDR3 sequence reads: CASSPYSSGNTIYF. The CDR3 DNA reads as TGCGCCAGCAGCCCCTACAGCTCTGGAAACACCATATATTTT. The full variable domain, completed using reference TRBV5-1 and TRBJ1-3, is KAGVTQTPRYLIKTRGQQVTLSCSPISGHRSVSWYQQTPGQGLQFLFEYFSETQRNKGNFPGRFSGRQFSNSRSEMNVSTLELGDSALYLCASSPYSSGNTIYFGEGSWLTVV.

This clonotype was detected a few times. The gene calls are TRBV12-5 and TRBJ2-7; the D gene is possibly TRBD2 (5 bases). The CDR3 spans 15 residues. Germline V gene lookup returns CDR1 LGHNT and CDR2 FRNRAP. V was shortened by 7 bases and J by 0 bases, with 16 bases between the two germline ends. As DNA, the CDR3 is TGTGCTAGTGCCGATGACGGACTTACCTCCTACGAGCAGTACTTC. Its protein is CASADDGLTSYEQYF.

The rearrangement joins TRBV28 to TRBJ2-7; 7 bases are shared with TRBD1. The length of the CDR3 is 16 residues. The ends lost 5 bases at V and 0 bases at J; junction bases unmatched: 10. CDR1 is MDHEN, CDR2 SYDVKM, per germline. The CDR3 sequence is CASSNTRQGLSYEQYF. As DNA, the CDR3 is TGTGCCAGCAGTAACACCAGACAGGGCCTCTCCTACGAGCAGTACTTC.

Of note for this clonotype: A much more abundant neighbour one base away suggests this may be a read error. The gene calls are TRBV7-9 and TRBJ2-1, with D tentatively TRBD2 (6 bases). This CDR3 has 15 residues. Germline CDR1 SEHNR, CDR2 FQNEAQ (reference sequence). In DNA, the CDR3 is TGTGCCAGCAGCTTAGTAGCGGCAGGCTACAATGATCAGTTCTTC. Its protein is CASSLVAAGYNDQFF.